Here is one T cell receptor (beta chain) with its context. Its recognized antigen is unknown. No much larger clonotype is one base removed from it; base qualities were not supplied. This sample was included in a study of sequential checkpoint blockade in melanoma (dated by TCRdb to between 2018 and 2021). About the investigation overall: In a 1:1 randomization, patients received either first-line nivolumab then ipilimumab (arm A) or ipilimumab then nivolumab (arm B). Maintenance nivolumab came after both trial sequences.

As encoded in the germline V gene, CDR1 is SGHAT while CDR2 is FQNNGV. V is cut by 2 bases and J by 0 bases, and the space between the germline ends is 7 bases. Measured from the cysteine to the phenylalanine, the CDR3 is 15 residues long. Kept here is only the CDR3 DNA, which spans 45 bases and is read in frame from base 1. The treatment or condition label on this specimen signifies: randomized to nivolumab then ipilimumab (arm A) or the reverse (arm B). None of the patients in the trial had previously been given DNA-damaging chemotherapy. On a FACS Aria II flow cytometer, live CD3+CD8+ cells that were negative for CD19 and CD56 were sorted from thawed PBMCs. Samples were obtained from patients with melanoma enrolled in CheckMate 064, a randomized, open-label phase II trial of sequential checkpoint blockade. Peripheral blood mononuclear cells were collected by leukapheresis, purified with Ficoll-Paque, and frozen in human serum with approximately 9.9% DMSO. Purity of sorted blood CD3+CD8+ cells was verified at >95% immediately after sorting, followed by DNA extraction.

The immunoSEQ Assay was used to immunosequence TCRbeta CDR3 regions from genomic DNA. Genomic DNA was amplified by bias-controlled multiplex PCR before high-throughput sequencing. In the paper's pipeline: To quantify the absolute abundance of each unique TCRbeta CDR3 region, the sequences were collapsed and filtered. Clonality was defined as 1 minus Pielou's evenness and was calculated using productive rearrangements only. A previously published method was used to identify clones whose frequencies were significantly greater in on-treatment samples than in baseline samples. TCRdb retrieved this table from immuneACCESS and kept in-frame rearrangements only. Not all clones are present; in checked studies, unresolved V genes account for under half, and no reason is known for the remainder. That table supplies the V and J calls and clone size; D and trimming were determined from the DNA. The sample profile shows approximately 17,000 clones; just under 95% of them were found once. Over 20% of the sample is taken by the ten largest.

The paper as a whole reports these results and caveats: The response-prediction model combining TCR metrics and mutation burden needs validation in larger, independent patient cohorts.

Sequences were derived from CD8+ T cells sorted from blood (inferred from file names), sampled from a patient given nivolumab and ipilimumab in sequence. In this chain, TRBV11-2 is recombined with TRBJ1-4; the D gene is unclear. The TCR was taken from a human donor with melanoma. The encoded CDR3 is CASSLYAATNEKLFF. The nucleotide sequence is TGTGCCAGCAGCTTATATGCAGCAACTAATGAAAAACTGTTTTTT.